One T cell receptor (beta chain) is described in this entry. The antigen is undetermined. Germline CDR1 SGHNT, CDR2 YYREEE (reference sequence). Trimming pared 2 bases from V and 6 bases from J, leaving 14 bases between. The CDR3 runs to 14 residues. Investigators isolated RNA and reverse transcribed it into cDNA to act as the sequencing template. Clones were sequenced by immunoSEQ multiplex PCR, and TCRdb holds only the in-frame ones, with some missing. The sample lists approximately 57,000 clones; about 96% were seen once. This record comes from a study of CD8+ T cells in alopecia areata. Study summary: Twice daily, treated patients received 5 to 10 mg of oral tofacitinib. Tofacitinib ran 6 to 18 months, followed by 6 months off drug.

Findings of the study overall: Sequenced scalp T cells also include alphabeta T cells resident in normal skin. Patients showed less clear TCR sequence sharing than mice, possibly partly because of HLA diversity.

The receptor comes from a human donor with alopecia areata. The material was CD8+ T cells sorted from blood, obtained at week 0. The gene calls are TRBV5-4 and TRBJ1-2, with D possibly matching TRBD1 (5 bases). The DNA of the CDR3 is TGTGCCAGCAGCTTTAATCTGGGGCTGGATGGCTACACCTTC. This gives the protein CASSFNLGLDGYTF. Looking up the rest from reference TRBV5-4 and TRBJ1-2 gives the full variable domain: ETGVTQSPTHLIKTRGQQVTLRCSSQSGHNTVSWYQQALGQGPQFIFQYYREEENGRGNFPPRFSGLQFPNYSSELNVNALELDDSALYLCASSFNLGLDGYTFGSGTRLTVV.